This TCR beta chain originates from a study of blood T cell repertoires in COVID-19. Whole-study context: Italy, Spain and the United States were the sources of the convalescent and acute COVID-19 samples.

The CDR3 extends over 15 amino acids. Germline CDR1 reads LNHDA; CDR2 reads SQIVND (reference sequence). V trimming: 10 bases; J trimming: 4 bases; junction bases outside the gene matches: 11. The protocol was immunoSEQ multiplex PCR, while the TCRdb copy is restricted to in-frame clones and leaves out a portion. The data hold under 95,000 clones, with less than 85% observed a single time. Input material: peripheral blood. The source is a human donor in a cohort sampled during active COVID-19. This sequence joins TRBV19 and TRBJ2-1, with 9 bases that match TRBD1. The CDR3 loop reads CATQAGTGRYNEQFF. CDR3 sequence (DNA): TGTGCCACCCAAGCGGGGACAGGGCGATACAATGAGCAGTTCTTC.